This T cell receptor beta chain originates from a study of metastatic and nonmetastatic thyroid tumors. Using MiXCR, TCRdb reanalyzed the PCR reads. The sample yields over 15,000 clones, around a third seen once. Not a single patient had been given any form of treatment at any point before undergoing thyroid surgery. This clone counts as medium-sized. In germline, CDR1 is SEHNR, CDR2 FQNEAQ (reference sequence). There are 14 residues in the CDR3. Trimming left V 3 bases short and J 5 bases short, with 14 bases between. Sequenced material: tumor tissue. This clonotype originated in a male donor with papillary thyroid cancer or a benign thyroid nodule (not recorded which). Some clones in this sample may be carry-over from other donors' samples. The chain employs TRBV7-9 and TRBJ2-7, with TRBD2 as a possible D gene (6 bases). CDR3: CASSFGDSYNEQYF. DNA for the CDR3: TGTGCCAGCAGCTTCGGGGACTCGTACAACGAGCAGTACTTC.